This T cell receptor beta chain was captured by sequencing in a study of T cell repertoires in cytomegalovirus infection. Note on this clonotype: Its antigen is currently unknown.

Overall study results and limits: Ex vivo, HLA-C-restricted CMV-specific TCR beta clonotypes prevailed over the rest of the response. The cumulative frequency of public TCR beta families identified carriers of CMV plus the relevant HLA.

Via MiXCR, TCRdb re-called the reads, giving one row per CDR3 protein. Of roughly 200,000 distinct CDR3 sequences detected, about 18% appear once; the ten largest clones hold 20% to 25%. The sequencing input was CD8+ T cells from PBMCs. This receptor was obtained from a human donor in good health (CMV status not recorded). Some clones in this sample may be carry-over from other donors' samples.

This CDR3 is CASTWGTGSYEQYF. For the CDR3, the DNA is TGTGCCAGCACCTGGGGGACAGGGTCCTACGAGCAGTACTTC. This chain links TRBV28 with TRBJ2-7; 9 bases fit TRBD1. Germline loops: CDR1 MDHEN, CDR2 SYDVKM. The CDR3 length is 14 residues. The V segment lost 7 bases and the J segment 1 base; nucleotides outside the gene matches: 5.